These 19 T cell receptor beta chains originate from one sample sequenced in a study of T cells in tuberculosis (dated 2018 in TCRdb). Receptor amplification or capture employed the immunoSEQ multiplex PCR assay. TCRdb retrieved this table from immuneACCESS and kept in-frame rearrangements only. Not all clones are present; in checked studies, unresolved V genes account for under half, and no reason is known for the remainder. This sample is represented by around 60,000 clones; 81% of them were singletons. 10% to 15% of the sample is held by the ten biggest clonotypes. Thawed, overnight-rested PBMC were stained with GMM-loaded CD1B tetramer, a Live/Dead dye and anti-CD3, then sorted on a FACS Aria II. CD1B tetramers were loaded with C32 glucose monomycolate purified from Rhodococcus equi. Material for sequencing was CD1b-GMM tetramer-negative cells sorted from PBMCs. The cell subset or site label on this specimen signifies: T cells not binding CD1B-GMM tetramer, sorted from same donor. These receptors were obtained from an adult woman with latent tuberculosis.

This chain uses TRBV6-1 with TRBJ2-7; 7 bases align to TRBD2. This CDR3 is built from 14 residues. Germline trimming cut 1 base from V and 3 bases from J; bases unmatched to any gene: 3. The germline V gene encodes CDR1 MNHNS and CDR2 SASEGT. CDR3 nucleotide sequence: TGTGCCAGCAGTGAAGAAGCGGGATACTACGAGCAGTACTTC. It codes for CASSEEAGYYEQYF.

V usage is TRBV19 and J usage is TRBJ1-2, with 8 bases fitting TRBD1. V was clipped by 5 bases and J by 8 bases; unmatched bases: 7. This CDR3 spans 13 amino acids. CDR1 and CDR2 (germline): LNHDA, SQIVND (reference sequence). The CDR3 bases are TGTGCCAGTAGTCCGGACAGGGCGTGGGGCTACACCTTC. Residues: CASSPDRAWGYTF.

The rearrangement uses TRBV18 and TRBJ2-5; D is possibly TRBD1 (5 bases). Per germline, CDR1 KGHSH and CDR2 LQKENI. This CDR3 is built from 14 residues. V dropped 0 bases and J dropped 5 bases, with 10 bases sitting between them. The CDR3 loop is CASSPPSRAETQYF. CDR3 nucleotides: TGTGCCAGCTCACCACCGAGCAGGGCCGAGACCCAGTACTTC.

The genes are TRBV28 and TRBJ2-2; D is unresolved. Trimming removed 3 bases from V and 5 bases from J, with 13 bases in between. Germline lookup yields CDR1 MDHEN and CDR2 SYDVKM. This CDR3 is 15 amino acids long. CDR3 sequence reads: CASSFRSRGTGELFF. CDR3 nucleotides: TGTGCCAGCAGTTTTCGTTCTAGAGGAACCGGGGAGCTGTTTTTT.

This rearrangement joins TRBV7-8 to TRBJ1-2; perhaps TRBD1 as D (5 bases). Between the trimmed V and J ends, which lost 4 bases and 7 bases, there was a span of 13 bases. Germline CDR1 reads SGHVS; CDR2 reads FQNEAQ. The CDR3 is 13 residues long. The CDR3 DNA is TGTGCCAGCAGCTCCTCCCGGGGGTCTGGCTACACCTTC. Translated: CASSSSRGSGYTF.

The table lists this clone with a count of one. This sequence joins TRBV19 and TRBJ2-4; TRBD1 aligns across 7 bases. Per the germline V gene, CDR1 is LNHDA and CDR2 is SQIVND (reference sequence). The CDR3 totals 13 residues. V lost 3 bases to trimming and J lost 8 bases; unmatched junction nucleotides: 4. The CDR3 region has the DNA TGTGCCAGTAGTATCGGACAGGCGGACATTCAGTACTTC. It yields the protein CASSIGQADIQYF.

The gene calls are TRBV28 and TRBJ2-4, with 8 bases matching TRBD1. This CDR3 has 13 amino acids. CDR1 MDHEN and CDR2 SYDVKM come from the germline V gene. Losses at the gene ends were 5 bases for V and 9 bases for J; bases not matched to a gene: 6. The CDR3 loop reads CASSLGQGLIQYF. The CDR3, as DNA: TGTGCCAGCAGTCTCGGACAGGGCCTCATTCAGTACTTC.

The rearrangement joins TRBV4-1 to TRBJ2-7; maybe TRBD1 (7 bases). The CDR3 loop spans 15 amino acids. Per the germline V gene, CDR1 is MGHRA and CDR2 is YSYEKL. V was trimmed by 5 bases and J by 5 bases, leaving 19 bases between them. The CDR3 here is CASSYRTGGADEQYF. The CDR3 bases are TGCGCCAGCAGCTACCGGACAGGAGGGGCCGACGAGCAGTACTTC.

This chain connects TRBV7-3 to TRBJ2-3; 10 bases fit TRBD1. The V gene end was trimmed by 4 bases and the J gene end by 8 bases; junction bases not matched to a gene: 6. The CDR3 is 14 amino acids. Germline CDR1 reads SGHTA; CDR2 reads FQGTGA. For the CDR3, the DNA is TGTGCCAGCAGCTCGACAGGGGGCAGCGGTACGCAGTATTTT. As protein: CASSSTGGSGTQYF.

The chain employs TRBV18 and TRBJ2-5; unclear D gene. The germline V gene has CDR1 KGHSH and CDR2 LQKENI. The CDR3 extends over 13 amino acids. The germline V and J ends were trimmed by 3 bases and 5 bases, with 10 bases remaining between them. CDR3 in amino acids: CASSPVRAETQYF. CDR3 bases: TGTGCCAGCTCACCTGTGCGTGCCGAGACCCAGTACTTC.

The chain is built from TRBV19 and TRBJ1-4, with 7 nucleotides matching TRBD1. CDR1 is LNHDA, CDR2 SQIVND, per germline (reference sequence). This CDR3 is built from 16 residues. Trimming cost V 3 bases and J 3 bases; bases outside gene matches: 7. DNA for the CDR3: TGTGCCAGTAGTATCAATACAGGGGCGGCTAATGAAAAACTGTTTTTT. This encodes CASSINTGAANEKLFF.

V gene TRBV18 combines with J gene TRBJ2-7; TRBD2 matches at 8 bases. V shed 1 base, J shed 5 bases, and the junction held 13 bases outside the gene matches. Germline V gene data show CDR1 as KGHSH and CDR2 as LQKENI. This CDR3 contains 17 residues. CDR3 residues: CASSPQEAGVPTDEQYF. The CDR3 DNA is TGTGCCAGCTCACCACAGGAAGCGGGGGTCCCCACGGACGAGCAGTACTTC.

CDR3 sequence reads: CSASQGNNSPLHF. The CDR3 nucleotides are TGCAGCGCTTCCCAGGGGAATAATTCACCCCTCCACTTT. The chain recombines TRBV29-1 with TRBJ1-6, with D possibly TRBD1 on 6 matching bases. Trimming removed 7 bases from V and 5 bases from J, with 12 bases in between. Germline CDR1 and CDR2: SQVTM and ANQGSEA. The CDR3 runs to 13 residues.

The chain uses TRBV29-1 and TRBJ1-1; 7 bases agree with TRBD1. Losses at the gene ends were 0 bases for V and 0 bases for J; bases not matched to a gene: 7. The germline gives CDR1 SQVTM, CDR2 ANQGSEA. CDR3 length: 16 amino acids. In nucleotides, the CDR3 is TGCAGCGTTGAAGATCCCGCAGGGGGAATGAACACTGAAGCTTTCTTT. Amino acids: CSVEDPAGGMNTEAFF.

The chain has TRBV27 and TRBJ1-5, with TRBD1 matching 7 bases. Germline V gives CDR1 MNHEY, CDR2 SMNVEV (reference sequence). The CDR3 is made up of 17 amino acids. V shed 6 bases and J 1 base; nucleotides not matched to a gene: 12. The CDR3 spells CASSNMRGGLSNQPQHF. CDR3 nucleotide sequence: TGTGCCAGCAGCAACATGAGAGGGGGCCTAAGCAATCAGCCCCAGCATTTT.

This clone was seen only once. V and J are TRBV7-2 and TRBJ2-7, with 13 bases that match TRBD2. The germline CDR1 and CDR2 sequences are SGHTA and FQGNSA. The CDR3 extends over 15 amino acids. J gave up 2 bases and V 6 bases, and 4 bases lay outside the gene matches. CDR3 bases: TGTGCCAGCAGATACACTAGCGGGGGGGCCTACGAGCAGTACTTC. As protein: CASRYTSGGAYEQYF.

The chain links TRBV18 to TRBJ2-1; weak D call: TRBD2 (7 bases). The CDR3 covers 14 residues. CDR1 is KGHSH, CDR2 LQKENI, per germline. Trimming took 4 bases from V and 4 from J, leaving 11 bases between them. The CDR3 loop reads CASSRGGPYNEQFF. In DNA, the CDR3 is TGTGCCAGCTCACGCGGGGGCCCTTACAATGAGCAGTTCTTC.

DNA for the CDR3: TGCAGCGCTTCGGGGGGGCCGGTCTATGGCTACACCTTC. It specifies CSASGGPVYGYTF. This chain uses TRBV29-1 with TRBJ1-2; tentative D call: TRBD1 (6 bases). Germline loops: CDR1 SQVTM, CDR2 ANQGSEA. This CDR3 spans 13 amino acids. V was pared by 7 bases and J by 4 bases, with 16 bases between.

The genes are TRBV5-1 and TRBJ2-5, with TRBD2 matching 10 bases. CDR1 is SGHRS, CDR2 YFSETQ, per germline. CDR3 size: 18 residues. V lost 0 bases, J lost 5 bases, and 13 bases stayed unmatched. The CDR3 loop is CASSLAGIAGGSLETQYF. CDR3 bases: TGCGCCAGCAGCTTGGCGGGGATAGCGGGGGGCTCCTTGGAGACCCAGTACTTC.